This is a list of T cell receptor beta chains from one sample in a study of shared clonotypes between healthy human individuals. This table comes from immunoSEQ multiplex PCR, and its TCRdb copy is limited to in-frame clones, with some not included. The table lists under 1 million clones, 80% to 95% of them singletons. Sequencing used naive CD8+ T cells sorted from blood. The receptors here all came from a man between 25 and 39 years old in good health. Both conserved end residues are part of each CDR3. D genes are given only for firm matches. For some rows the clone size is stated as once, few or many, or as a class when expanded; others skip it.

D gene | clone size | J gene | V gene | CDR3 protein | CDR3 DNA
. | few | TRBJ2-7 | TRBV27 | CASSRTGYEQYF | TGTGCCAGCAGCCGGACTGGCTACGAGCAGTACTTC
TRBD1 | . | TRBJ1-1 | TRBV11-2 | CASSWDRPVNTEAFF | TGTGCCAGCAGCTGGGACAGGCCAGTGAACACTGAAGCTTTCTTT
. | . | TRBJ2-7 | TRBV27 | CASSLDEQYF | TGTGCCAGCAGTTTGGACGAGCAGTACTTC
. | . | TRBJ2-2 | TRBV10-2 | CASSENGMGGELFF | TGCGCCAGCAGTGAAAACGGCATGGGCGGGGAGCTGTTTTTT
TRBD1 | . | TRBJ1-1 | TRBV5-1 | CASSFTGGGEAFF | TGCGCCAGCAGCTTTACAGGGGGAGGAGAAGCTTTCTTT
. | . | TRBJ2-7 | TRBV28 | CASSQRATGEQYF | TGTGCCAGCAGTCAACGGGCCACGGGTGAGCAGTACTTC
. | . | TRBJ2-1 | TRBV14 | CASSQVGVTAYNEQFF | TGTGCCAGCAGCCAAGTCGGGGTTACAGCCTACAATGAGCAGTTCTTC
. | . | TRBJ1-4 | TRBV6-5 | CASSYIPTNEKLFF | TGTGCCAGCAGTTACATTCCTACGAATGAAAAACTGTTTTTT
. | . | TRBJ2-7 | TRBV13 | CASSFLQGPSYEQYF | TGTGCCAGCAGCTTTTTACAGGGACCCTCCTACGAGCAGTACTTC
TRBD2 | . | TRBJ2-1 | TRBV2 | CASSRLAGAPYNEQFF | TGTGCCAGCAGTCGCCTAGCGGGGGCCCCCTACAATGAGCAGTTCTTC
TRBD1 | once | TRBJ1-1 | TRBV5-1 | CASSLAGTGEIPNTEAFF | TGCGCCAGCAGCTTGGCCGGGACAGGGGAGATTCCGAACACTGAAGCTTTCTTT
TRBD1 | once | TRBJ1-1 | TRBV13 | CASSLGGTGNTEAFF | TGTGCCAGCAGCTTAGGCGGGACAGGGAACACTGAAGCTTTCTTT
. | . | TRBJ1-2 | TRBV10-3 | CAISADPTGLHGYTF | TGTGCCATCAGTGCCGACCCGACAGGATTGCACGGCTACACCTTC
TRBD1 | . | TRBJ1-4 | TRBV2 | CASSTGGTGNEKLFF | TGTGCCAGCAGCACCGGAGGGACAGGAAATGAAAAACTGTTTTTT
TRBD2 | . | TRBJ2-3 | TRBV5-4 | CASSLALGGRVTDTQYF | TGTGCCAGCAGCTTGGCCCTAGGTGGGAGGGTCACAGATACGCAGTATTTT